These T cell receptor beta chains were read from a single sample in a study of blood T cell repertoires in COVID-19. Measured with immunoSEQ multiplex PCR; TCRdb has only the in-frame clones, and not every one. The data contain some 170,000 clones, around 80% of them singletons. The specimen sequenced was peripheral blood. All receptors come from a woman over 75 with acute or convalescent COVID-19. The CDR3 runs from the conserved cysteine through the conserved F or W. The order of the fields is D gene, V gene, J gene, clone size, CDR3 protein, CDR3 DNA. The D gene is left open where the match is weak. The size of a clone is reported for some rows only, either as once, few or many, or as a class for expanded clones.

TRBD1	TRBV20-1	TRBJ2-1	-	CSASPVSRGWDSEQFF	TGCAGTGCTAGTCCCGTATCCAGAGGATGGGACAGTGAGCAGTTCTTC
-	TRBV21-1	TRBJ2-1	-	CASSPSGESYNEQFF	TGTGCCAGCAGCCCTAGCGGAGAGTCCTACAATGAGCAGTTCTTC
TRBD2	TRBV5-4	TRBJ2-5	once	CASSLAGLAGGETQYF	TGTGCCAGCAGCTTGGCGGGACTAGCGGGAGGAGAGACCCAGTACTTC
-	TRBV2	TRBJ2-3	-	CASSETTNPTDTQYF	TGTGCCAGCAGTGAGACTACCAACCCCACAGATACGCAGTATTTT
-	TRBV11-2	TRBJ2-1	-	CASSSDNEQFF	TGTGCCAGCAGCTCCGACAATGAGCAGTTCTTC
TRBD2	TRBV5-1	TRBJ2-7	-	CASAAGALSYEQYF	TGCGCCAGTGCGGCGGGAGCGCTTTCCTACGAGCAGTACTTC
TRBD1	TRBV19	TRBJ1-6	-	CASRPHRDSYNSPLHF	TGTGCCAGTAGGCCCCACCGGGACAGTTATAATTCACCCCTCCACTTT
TRBD1	TRBV29-1	TRBJ1-4	-	CSVRDRGYEKLFF	TGCAGCGTCCGGGACAGGGGCTATGAAAAACTGTTTTTT
TRBD1	TRBV6-1	TRBJ1-5	-	CASSETGGRQPQHF	TGTGCCAGCAGTGAGACAGGGGGTAGGCAGCCCCAGCATTTT
TRBD1	TRBV7-9	TRBJ1-6	-	CASSLRQGASYNSPLHF	TGTGCCAGCAGCCTCCGACAGGGGGCATCCTATAATTCACCCCTCCACTTT
TRBD1	TRBV5-1	TRBJ2-7	-	CASSLGTGLYEQYF	TGCGCCAGCAGCTTGGGGACAGGGCTCTACGAGCAGTACTTC
TRBD1	TRBV2	TRBJ1-2	once	CASSEIRGTGRRGGYTF	TGTGCCAGCAGTGAAATACGGGGGACAGGTCGCCGAGGGGGCTACACCTTC
-	TRBV4-2	TRBJ1-2	once	CASSPSPLQVVSTGYTF	TGTGCCAGCAGCCCCTCCCCCCTACAGGTGGTTAGTACGGGCTACACCTTC
-	TRBV29-1	TRBJ2-5	-	CSVPGDSQETQYF	TGCAGCGTACCGGGGGACAGTCAAGAGACCCAGTACTTC
-	TRBV9	TRBJ1-2	-	CASSPVRGHGAEGYTF	TGTGCCAGCAGCCCCGTGAGGGGACATGGGGCGGAAGGCTACACCTTC
TRBD2	TRBV4-1	TRBJ2-3	-	CASSQQLAGGVNTQYF	TGCGCCAGCAGCCAACAACTAGCGGGGGGTGTAAATACGCAGTATTTT
TRBD2	TRBV5-1	TRBJ2-1	-	CASSPGLAGNEQFF	TGCGCCAGCAGCCCGGGACTAGCAGGCAATGAGCAGTTCTTC
TRBD1	TRBV7-3	TRBJ1-1	-	CASSLTGGRTEAFF	TGTGCCAGCAGCTTGACAGGGGGCAGAACTGAAGCTTTCTTT
TRBD1	TRBV6-5	TRBJ1-1	few	CASSYESGRGTEAFF	TGTGCCAGCAGTTACGAGAGTGGCAGGGGGACTGAAGCTTTCTTT
TRBD2	TRBV5-4	TRBJ2-1	-	CASSLVPLRRLAGGRNEQFF	TGTGCCAGCAGCTTGGTCCCACTTCGGCGACTAGCGGGAGGGCGAAATGAGCAGTTCTTC
-	TRBV21-1	TRBJ1-2	-	CASSKYGGTGCGPNYGYTF	TGTGCCAGCAGCAAATATGGGGGGACAGGGTGTGGTCCTAACTATGGCTACACCTTC
TRBD2	TRBV2	TRBJ2-7	-	CASSGTSGRAYEQYF	TGTGCCAGCAGTGGGACTAGCGGGAGGGCCTACGAGCAGTACTTC
-	TRBV5-1	TRBJ2-1	-	CASSWTGNEQFF	TGCGCCAGCAGCTGGACGGGGAATGAGCAGTTCTTC
TRBD2	TRBV19	TRBJ2-1	-	CASTILAGGRNEQFF	TGTGCCAGTACCATACTAGCGGGAGGGCGCAATGAGCAGTTCTTC
-	TRBV27	TRBJ1-2	-	CASSRGRTYGYTF	TGTGCCAGCAGCCGCGGACGGACATATGGCTACACCTTC
-	TRBV5-1	TRBJ1-6	-	CASSPVERLASYNSPLHF	TGCGCCAGCAGCCCAGTAGAACGTTTAGCCTCCTATAATTCACCCCTCCACTTT
TRBD1	TRBV27	TRBJ2-1	-	CASRIQGLGYNEQFF	TGTGCCAGCAGAATACAGGGGCTGGGTTACAATGAGCAGTTCTTC
-	TRBV30	TRBJ1-4	-	CAWSQTEKLFF	TGTGCCTGGAGCCAAACAGAAAAACTGTTTTTT
TRBD1	TRBV27	TRBJ1-2	once	CASRRIGQGNYGYTF	TGTGCCAGCAGGCGGATTGGACAGGGTAACTATGGCTACACCTTC
TRBD2	TRBV2	TRBJ2-1	-	CASNRGLRYNEQFF	TGTGCCAGCAACCGGGGACTACGGTACAATGAGCAGTTCTTC
TRBD2	TRBV7-9	TRBJ2-2	-	CASSSGLAVYLFF	TGTGCCAGCAGCTCGGGACTAGCGGTATACCTGTTTTTT
-	TRBV12-3/TRBV12-4	TRBJ1-2	-	CASSLSYGYTF	TGTGCCAGCAGTTTGAGCTATGGCTACACCTTC
TRBD2	TRBV11-2	TRBJ2-1	-	CASSLAGLAGGGNEQFF	TGTGCCAGCAGCTTAGCGGGACTAGCGGGAGGAGGCAATGAGCAGTTCTTC
TRBD2	TRBV5-1	TRBJ2-5	-	CASSSISGEETQYF	TGCGCCAGCAGCTCAATTAGCGGGGAAGAGACCCAGTACTTC
TRBD1	TRBV6-5	TRBJ1-1	-	CASRNTGGTEAFF	TGTGCCAGCAGAAATACAGGGGGCACTGAAGCTTTCTTT
TRBD2	TRBV27	TRBJ2-1	-	CASSLRPGTSAFSYNEQFF	TGTGCCAGCAGTTTACGTCCCGGGACTAGCGCCTTCTCCTACAATGAGCAGTTCTTC
TRBD1	TRBV6-6	TRBJ2-1	-	CASSYSGGGEQFF	TGTGCCAGCAGTTATTCAGGGGGCGGCGAGCAGTTCTTC
-	TRBV6-5	TRBJ2-1	once	CASSYGENEQFF	TGTGCCAGCAGTTACGGAGAAAATGAGCAGTTCTTC
TRBD2	TRBV19	TRBJ2-2	-	CASSFPTSGSRAGELFF	TGTGCCAGTAGCTTCCCGACTAGCGGGAGTAGGGCCGGGGAGCTGTTTTTT
-	TRBV7-9	TRBJ1-2	few	CASSSDPDRNGYTF	TGTGCCAGCAGCTCGGACCCGGACAGAAATGGCTACACCTTC
-	TRBV7-2	TRBJ2-3	once	CASSLLVLREKPDTQYF	TGTGCCAGCAGCCTCTTAGTGCTACGGGAGAAACCGGATACGCAGTATTTT
TRBD1	TRBV5-1	TRBJ1-6	-	CASSLGGGGGSPLHF	TGCGCCAGCAGCTTGGGTGGAGGGGGCGGCTCACCCCTCCACTTT
TRBD2	TRBV5-1	TRBJ2-1	-	CASSLALSSGSYNEQFF	TGCGCCAGCAGCTTGGCCTTAAGTAGCGGGAGCTACAATGAGCAGTTCTTC
TRBD2	TRBV9	TRBJ2-7	-	CASSVGSGRGYEQYF	TGTGCCAGCAGCGTAGGTAGCGGGAGAGGGTACGAGCAGTACTTC
TRBD2	TRBV7-3	TRBJ2-1	once	CASSQRGMAHNEQFF	TGTGCCAGCAGCCAGCGGGGGATGGCCCACAATGAGCAGTTCTTC
-	TRBV14	TRBJ2-5	-	CASSQDTPWALTETQYF	TGTGCCAGCAGCCAAGATACCCCTTGGGCGCTGACCGAGACCCAGTACTTC
TRBD1	TRBV19	TRBJ2-7	-	CASASGTASYEQYF	TGTGCCAGCGCCTCCGGGACAGCCTCCTACGAGCAGTACTTC
TRBD2	TRBV7-2	TRBJ2-7	-	CASSLAASGGAGEQYF	TGTGCCAGCAGCTTAGCCGCTAGCGGGGGGGCAGGCGAGCAGTACTTC
-	TRBV30	TRBJ1-3	once	CAWSLSNTIYF	TGTGCCTGGTCCCTGTCGAACACCATATATTTT